This T cell receptor (beta chain) appears in the sequencing data of a study of shared clonotypes between healthy human individuals. Sequencing was performed with immunoSEQ multiplex PCR; in TCRdb, only in-frame clones are kept and a portion is missing. The sample holds about 490,000 clones; about 78% are singletons and the top ten take 9.5% to 15%. Germline loops: CDR1 SGHAT, CDR2 FQDESV (reference sequence). This CDR3 has 16 amino acids. V lost 1 base and J lost 7; bases outside the gene matches: 4. The sequence derives from a woman aged 40 to 49 in good health. Some clones in this sample may be carry-over from other donors' samples. The sample taken for sequencing was PBMCs. V gene TRBV11-1 combines with J gene TRBJ2-1, with TRBD2 matching 13 bases. The CDR3 nucleotides are TGTGCCAGCAGCTTAGGACTAGCGGGAGGAGAAAATGAGCAGTTCTTC. It encodes CASSLGLAGGENEQFF.